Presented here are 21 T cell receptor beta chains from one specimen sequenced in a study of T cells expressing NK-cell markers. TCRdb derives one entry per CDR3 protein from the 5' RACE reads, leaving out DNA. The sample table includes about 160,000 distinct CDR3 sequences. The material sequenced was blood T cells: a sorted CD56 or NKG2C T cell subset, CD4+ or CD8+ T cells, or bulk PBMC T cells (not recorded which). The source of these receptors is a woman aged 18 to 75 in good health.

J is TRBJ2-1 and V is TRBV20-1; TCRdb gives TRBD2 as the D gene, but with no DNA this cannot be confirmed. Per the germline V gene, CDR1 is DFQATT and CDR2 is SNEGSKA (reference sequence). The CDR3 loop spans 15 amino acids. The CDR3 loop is CSGFGSGSSYNEQFF.

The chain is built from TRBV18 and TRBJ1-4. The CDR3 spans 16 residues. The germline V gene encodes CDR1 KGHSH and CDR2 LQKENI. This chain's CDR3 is CASSPPGWSGNEKLFF.

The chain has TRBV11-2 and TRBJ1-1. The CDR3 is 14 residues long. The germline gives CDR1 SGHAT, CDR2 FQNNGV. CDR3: CASSLVQGGTEAFF.

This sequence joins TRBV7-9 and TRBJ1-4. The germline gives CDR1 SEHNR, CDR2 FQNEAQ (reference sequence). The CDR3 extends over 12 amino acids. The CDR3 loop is CASSLTNEKLFF.

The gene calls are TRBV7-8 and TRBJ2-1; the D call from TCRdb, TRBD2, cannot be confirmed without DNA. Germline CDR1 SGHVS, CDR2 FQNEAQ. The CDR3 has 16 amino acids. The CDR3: CASSSSGTSGDNEQFF.

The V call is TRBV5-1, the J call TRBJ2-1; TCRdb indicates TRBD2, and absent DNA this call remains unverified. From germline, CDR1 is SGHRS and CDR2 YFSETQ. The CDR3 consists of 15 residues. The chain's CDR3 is CASSLEGTSGNEQFF.

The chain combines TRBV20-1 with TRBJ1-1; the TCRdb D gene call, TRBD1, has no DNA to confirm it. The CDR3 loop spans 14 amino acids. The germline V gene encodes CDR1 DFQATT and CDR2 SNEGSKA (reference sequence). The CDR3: CSARPRQGHTEAFF.

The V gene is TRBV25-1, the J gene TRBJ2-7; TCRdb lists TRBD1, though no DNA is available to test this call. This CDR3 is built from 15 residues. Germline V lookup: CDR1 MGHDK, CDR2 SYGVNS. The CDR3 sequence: CASSELGQGGLRQYF.

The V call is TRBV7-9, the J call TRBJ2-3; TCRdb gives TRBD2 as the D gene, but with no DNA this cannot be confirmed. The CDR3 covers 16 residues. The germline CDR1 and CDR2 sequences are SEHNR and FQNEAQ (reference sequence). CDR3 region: CASSSSWREGTDTQYF.

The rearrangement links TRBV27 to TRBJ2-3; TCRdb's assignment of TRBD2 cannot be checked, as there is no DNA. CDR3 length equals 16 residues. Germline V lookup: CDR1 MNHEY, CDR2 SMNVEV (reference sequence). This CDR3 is CASSPPGGTSTDTQYF.

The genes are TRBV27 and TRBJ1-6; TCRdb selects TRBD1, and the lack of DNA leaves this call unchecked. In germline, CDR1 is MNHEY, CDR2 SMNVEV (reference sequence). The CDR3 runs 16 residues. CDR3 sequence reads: CASKPGRSSYNSPLHF.

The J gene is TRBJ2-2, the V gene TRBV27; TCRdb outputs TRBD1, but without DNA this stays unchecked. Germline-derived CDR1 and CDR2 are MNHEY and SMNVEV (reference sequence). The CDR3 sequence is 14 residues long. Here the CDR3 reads CASKGWGDTGELFF.

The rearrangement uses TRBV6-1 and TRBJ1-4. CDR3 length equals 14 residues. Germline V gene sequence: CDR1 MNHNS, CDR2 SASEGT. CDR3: CASSSRVAGEKLFF.

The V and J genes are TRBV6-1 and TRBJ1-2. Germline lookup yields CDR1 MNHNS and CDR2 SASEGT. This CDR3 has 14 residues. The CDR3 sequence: CASREGTSGLGYTF.

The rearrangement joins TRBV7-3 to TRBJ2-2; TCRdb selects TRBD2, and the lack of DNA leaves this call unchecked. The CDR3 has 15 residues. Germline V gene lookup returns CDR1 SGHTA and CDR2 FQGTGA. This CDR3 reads CASSLTSGMTGELFF.

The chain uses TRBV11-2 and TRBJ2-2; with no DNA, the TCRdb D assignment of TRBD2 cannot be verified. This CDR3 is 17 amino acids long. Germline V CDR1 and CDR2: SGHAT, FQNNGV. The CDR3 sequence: CASSAPTSGANTGELFF.

CDR3: CASSLFAVGGETQYF. The chain uses TRBV7-2 and TRBJ2-5; TCRdb proposes TRBD2, but this gene call is untestable without DNA. This CDR3 has 15 residues. Germline V gene lookup returns CDR1 SGHTA and CDR2 FQGNSA.

The CDR3 sequence is CASSQSRQVEQFF. The chain combines TRBV16 with TRBJ2-1; TCRdb proposes TRBD1, but this gene call is untestable without DNA. CDR3 size: 13 residues. Germline V CDR1 and CDR2: KGHSY, FQNENV.

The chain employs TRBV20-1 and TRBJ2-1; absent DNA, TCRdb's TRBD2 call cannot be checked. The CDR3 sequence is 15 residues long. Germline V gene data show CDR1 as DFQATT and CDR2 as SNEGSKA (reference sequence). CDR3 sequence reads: CSALSRRDGYNEQFF.

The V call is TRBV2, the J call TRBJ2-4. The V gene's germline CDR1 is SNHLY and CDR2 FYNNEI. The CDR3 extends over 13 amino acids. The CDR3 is CASSESGRGIQYF.

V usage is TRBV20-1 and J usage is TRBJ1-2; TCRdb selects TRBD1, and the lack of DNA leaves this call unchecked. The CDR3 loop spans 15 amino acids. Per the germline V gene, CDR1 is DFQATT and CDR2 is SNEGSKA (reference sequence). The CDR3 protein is CSARGQGEGDYGYTF.